These T cell receptor beta chains were read from a single sample in a study of radiation and T cells in renal cell carcinoma. Generated by immunoSEQ multiplex PCR, the TCRdb table keeps only in-frame clones and is missing some. The top ten clones hold around a tenth of a sample with about 10,000 clones, roughly three fifths of them seen once. The sequencing used tumor tissue, collected from a patient whose treatment was nephrectomy without radiotherapy. These receptors came from a middle-aged man with renal cell carcinoma. The CDR3 runs from the conserved cysteine through the conserved F or W. A D gene is named only where the DNA matches it firmly. Clone sizes are given selectively: once, few, many, or a class where the clone is expanded.

j_call: TRBJ2-7; d_call: -; v_call: TRBV4-1; clone_size: -; cdr3_length: 15; cdr3_nt: TGCGCCAGCAGCCAAGGGGGTGCAAGCTCCTACGAGCAGTACTTC; cdr3_aa: CASSQGGASSYEQYF
j_call: TRBJ1-2; d_call: TRBD1; v_call: TRBV28; clone_size: few; cdr3_length: 14; cdr3_nt: TGTGCCAGCAGTGGCACCGGGACAGACTATGGCTACACCTTC; cdr3_aa: CASSGTGTDYGYTF
j_call: TRBJ2-5; d_call: TRBD2; v_call: TRBV7-9; clone_size: -; cdr3_length: 14; cdr3_nt: TGTGCCAGCAGCTTTAGCGGGAGCCAAGAGACCCAGTACTTC; cdr3_aa: CASSFSGSQETQYF
j_call: TRBJ1-3; d_call: -; v_call: TRBV19; clone_size: few; cdr3_length: 12; cdr3_nt: TGTGCCAGTAGTAGGGGGGGAAACACCATATATTTT; cdr3_aa: CASSRGGNTIYF
j_call: TRBJ1-1; d_call: -; v_call: TRBV11-3; clone_size: -; cdr3_length: 14; cdr3_nt: TGTGCCAGCAGCCCACAGGGTTATGGCACTGAAGCTTTCTTT; cdr3_aa: CASSPQGYGTEAFF
j_call: TRBJ2-2; d_call: TRBD1; v_call: TRBV9; clone_size: few; cdr3_length: 17; cdr3_nt: TGTGCCAGCAGGGAATCAGACAGGGGGTCGAACACCGGGGAGCTGTTTTTT; cdr3_aa: CASRESDRGSNTGELFF
j_call: TRBJ2-1; d_call: -; v_call: TRBV11-2; clone_size: few; cdr3_length: 11; cdr3_nt: TGTGCCAGCAGCGCGGTAGATGAGCAGTTCTTC; cdr3_aa: CASSAVDEQFF
j_call: TRBJ2-5; d_call: -; v_call: TRBV4-1; clone_size: -; cdr3_length: 14; cdr3_nt: TGCGCCAGCAGCCAAGAACAGGTCGGCGAGACCCAGTACTTC; cdr3_aa: CASSQEQVGETQYF
j_call: TRBJ1-2; d_call: TRBD1; v_call: TRBV7-2; clone_size: few; cdr3_length: 14; cdr3_nt: TGTGCCAGCAGCTCAGACAGGGGGCAAAGTGGCTACACCTTC; cdr3_aa: CASSSDRGQSGYTF
j_call: TRBJ2-1; d_call: -; v_call: TRBV7-9; clone_size: -; cdr3_length: 12; cdr3_nt: TGTGCCATATCCCGGGACTACAATGAGCAGTTCTTC; cdr3_aa: CAISRDYNEQFF
j_call: TRBJ2-1; d_call: TRBD2; v_call: TRBV5-4; clone_size: -; cdr3_length: 16; cdr3_nt: TGTGCCAGCAGCCCGTCGACTAGCGGGAGACTCAATGAGCAGTTCTTC; cdr3_aa: CASSPSTSGRLNEQFF
j_call: TRBJ2-7; d_call: -; v_call: TRBV7-2; clone_size: few; cdr3_length: 14; cdr3_nt: TGTGCCAGCAGCACAAGTCCGGGCCGCTACGAGCAGTACTTC; cdr3_aa: CASSTSPGRYEQYF
j_call: TRBJ1-5; d_call: TRBD1; v_call: TRBV5-8; clone_size: few; cdr3_length: 16; cdr3_nt: TGTGCCAGCAGCTCCGGACAGGTTTATAGCAATCAGCCCCAGCATTTT; cdr3_aa: CASSSGQVYSNQPQHF
j_call: TRBJ2-5; d_call: -; v_call: TRBV7-2; clone_size: -; cdr3_length: 14; cdr3_nt: TGTGCCAGCAGCTCCGGGTTCTTCCAAGAGACCCAGTACTTC; cdr3_aa: CASSSGFFQETQYF
j_call: TRBJ1-4; d_call: -; v_call: TRBV30; clone_size: -; cdr3_length: 13; cdr3_nt: TGTGCCTGGGCCGGGGCTGAGGATGAAAAACTGTTTTTT; cdr3_aa: CAWAGAEDEKLFF
j_call: TRBJ2-1; d_call: TRBD2; v_call: TRBV9; clone_size: -; cdr3_length: 16; cdr3_nt: TGTGCCAGCAGCGTAGAGGGAACTAGCGGGAACAATGAGCAGTTCTTC; cdr3_aa: CASSVEGTSGNNEQFF
j_call: TRBJ2-6; d_call: TRBD2; v_call: TRBV9; clone_size: -; cdr3_length: 15; cdr3_nt: TGTGCCAGCACTCGGGGGGTTGCTGGGGCCAACGTCCTGACTTTC; cdr3_aa: CASTRGVAGANVLTF
j_call: TRBJ1-1; d_call: -; v_call: TRBV11-1; clone_size: few; cdr3_length: 15; cdr3_nt: TGTGCCAGCAGACACACTCGCGAGTTGAACACTGAAGCTTTCTTT; cdr3_aa: CASRHTRELNTEAFF
j_call: TRBJ1-1; d_call: -; v_call: TRBV7-2; clone_size: -; cdr3_length: 14; cdr3_nt: TGTGCCAGCAGCTTGGTCGTGGGTCCGGAGGAAGCTTTCTTT; cdr3_aa: CASSLVVGPEEAFF
j_call: TRBJ1-2; d_call: TRBD1; v_call: TRBV18; clone_size: -; cdr3_length: 15; cdr3_nt: TGTGCCAGCTCACCCCAGGGGGCAAATCGCTATGGCTACACCTTC; cdr3_aa: CASSPQGANRYGYTF
j_call: TRBJ1-1; d_call: TRBD1; v_call: TRBV7-6; clone_size: -; cdr3_length: 13; cdr3_nt: TGTGCCAGCAGCTCCGACAGGGGGCACAAAGCTTTCTTT; cdr3_aa: CASSSDRGHKAFF
j_call: TRBJ2-7; d_call: TRBD2; v_call: TRBV7-2; clone_size: few; cdr3_length: 15; cdr3_nt: TGTGCCAGCAGCACTGGACTAGCTTACTCCTACGAGCAGTACTTC; cdr3_aa: CASSTGLAYSYEQYF
j_call: TRBJ2-1; d_call: -; v_call: TRBV19; clone_size: few; cdr3_length: 14; cdr3_nt: TGTGCCAGTAGTATTTGGGGCGACTTCAATGAGCAGTTCTTC; cdr3_aa: CASSIWGDFNEQFF
j_call: TRBJ1-2; d_call: -; v_call: TRBV15; clone_size: -; cdr3_length: 15; cdr3_nt: TGTGCCACCAGCAGAGATCGGGAACAGAGCTATGGCTACACCTTC; cdr3_aa: CATSRDREQSYGYTF
j_call: TRBJ1-1; d_call: -; v_call: TRBV11-2; clone_size: medium-sized; cdr3_length: 11; cdr3_nt: TGTGCCAGCAGCTCTTCGTCTGAAGCTTTCTTT; cdr3_aa: CASSSSSEAFF
j_call: TRBJ2-5; d_call: TRBD2; v_call: TRBV18; clone_size: -; cdr3_length: 16; cdr3_nt: TGTGCCAGCTCACCAGTGGGACTAGCGGGACAAGAGACCCAGTACTTC; cdr3_aa: CASSPVGLAGQETQYF
j_call: TRBJ1-2; d_call: -; v_call: TRBV6-5; clone_size: once; cdr3_length: 14; cdr3_nt: TGCGCCAGCAGTTACACCACAGCTAACTATGGCTACACCTTC; cdr3_aa: CASSYTTANYGYTF
j_call: TRBJ2-3; d_call: -; v_call: TRBV30; clone_size: -; cdr3_length: 14; cdr3_nt: TGTGCCTGGAGTGTACGAGGTTACACAGATACGCAGTATTTT; cdr3_aa: CAWSVRGYTDTQYF
j_call: TRBJ1-2; d_call: -; v_call: TRBV7-6; clone_size: few; cdr3_length: 14; cdr3_nt: TGTGCCAGCAGCTTAGAGGGGCTTAACTATGGCTACACCTTC; cdr3_aa: CASSLEGLNYGYTF
j_call: TRBJ2-1; d_call: TRBD2; v_call: TRBV7-3; clone_size: -; cdr3_length: 16; cdr3_nt: TGTGCCAGCAGCTTATTAGGCGGGAGAGCCTACAATGAGCAGTTCTTC; cdr3_aa: CASSLLGGRAYNEQFF
j_call: TRBJ2-3; d_call: TRBD2; v_call: TRBV27; clone_size: few; cdr3_length: 16; cdr3_nt: TGTGCCAGCAGTTCCCCAGCGGGGACTAGCACAGATACGCAGTATTTT; cdr3_aa: CASSSPAGTSTDTQYF
j_call: TRBJ2-1; d_call: -; v_call: TRBV5-1; clone_size: once; cdr3_length: 14; cdr3_nt: TGCGCCAGCAGCTTGGAAAACAGCTACAATGAGCAGTTCTTC; cdr3_aa: CASSLENSYNEQFF
j_call: TRBJ2-5; d_call: TRBD2; v_call: TRBV9; clone_size: -; cdr3_length: 15; cdr3_nt: TGTGCCAGCAGCGCTAGCGGGACTTCTCAAGAGACCCAGTACTTC; cdr3_aa: CASSASGTSQETQYF
j_call: TRBJ2-1; d_call: TRBD2; v_call: TRBV13; clone_size: -; cdr3_length: 16; cdr3_nt: TGTGCCAGCAGCCGAAACAGCGGGAGGGCCTGGGATGAGCAGTTCTTC; cdr3_aa: CASSRNSGRAWDEQFF
j_call: TRBJ1-2; d_call: TRBD1; v_call: TRBV27; clone_size: -; cdr3_length: 15; cdr3_nt: TGTGCCAGCAGTTCCTCCCGACAGGGAGGCTATGGCTACACCTTC; cdr3_aa: CASSSSRQGGYGYTF
j_call: TRBJ2-7; d_call: -; v_call: TRBV6-6; clone_size: -; cdr3_length: 14; cdr3_nt: TGTGCCAGCAGTTTCGTTCCCGTGCTTTACGAGCAGTACTTC; cdr3_aa: CASSFVPVLYEQYF
j_call: TRBJ1-1; d_call: -; v_call: TRBV5-1; clone_size: few; cdr3_length: 14; cdr3_nt: TGCGCCAGCGCGCCTCGGCTCATGAACACTGAAGCTTTCTTT; cdr3_aa: CASAPRLMNTEAFF
j_call: TRBJ1-1; d_call: -; v_call: TRBV18; clone_size: -; cdr3_length: 12; cdr3_nt: TGTGCCAGCTCACCAACTACCACTGAAGCTTTCTTT; cdr3_aa: CASSPTTTEAFF
j_call: TRBJ1-2; d_call: -; v_call: TRBV6-6; clone_size: -; cdr3_length: 12; cdr3_nt: TGTGCCAGCAGTTACGGGACACATGGCTACACCTTC; cdr3_aa: CASSYGTHGYTF
j_call: TRBJ2-3; d_call: -; v_call: TRBV27; clone_size: -; cdr3_length: 15; cdr3_nt: TGTGCCAGCAGTTTATCGTTTAGGGCCGCAGATACGCAGTATTTT; cdr3_aa: CASSLSFRAADTQYF
j_call: TRBJ2-5; d_call: TRBD2; v_call: TRBV11-3; clone_size: few; cdr3_length: 16; cdr3_nt: TGTGCCAGCAGCCCGGGACTAGCGGGGGCCCAAGAGACCCAGTACTTC; cdr3_aa: CASSPGLAGAQETQYF
j_call: TRBJ2-5; d_call: TRBD2; v_call: TRBV5-4; clone_size: -; cdr3_length: 15; cdr3_nt: TGTGCCAGCAGCTTGGCCTCGGGAGGGGCAGGCGCCCAGTACTTC; cdr3_aa: CASSLASGGAGAQYF